Presented here are 18 T cell receptor beta chains from one specimen sequenced in a study of T-cell reconstitution after alpha-beta-depleted transplantation in children. The authors prepared the TCRbeta library with unique molecular identifiers. A single record per CDR3 protein comes from TCRdb applying MiXCR to the PCR reads. The data contain around 78,000 distinct CDR3 sequences, just under 7.5% of them seen just once; the ten biggest clones take up about 2.3%. The sequenced sample was PBMCs from the stem cell graft donor, obtained from the stem cell graft. The receptor set was obtained from a human donor who donated a stem cell graft to a child with acute lymphoblastic leukemia.

This clonotype has at least ten counts. The chain links TRBV5-1 to TRBJ2-2; the D gene could be TRBD1 or TRBD2 (5 bases each). The CDR3 contains 16 residues. Germline CDR1 is SGHRS and CDR2 is YFSETQ. Trimming shortened V by 2 bases and J by 4 bases, and 15 bases separated the two germline ends. The CDR3 sequence is CASSLPGTAGTGELFF. CDR3 DNA sequence: TGCGCCAGCAGCTTACCCGGGACGGCGGGCACCGGGGAGCTGTTTTTT.

At least ten counts were recorded for this clonotype. In DNA, the CDR3 is TGCAGTGCACCCTCATCGCTAGCGGGGGGCAAAAACATTCAGTACTTC. This translates into CSAPSSLAGGKNIQYF. This chain uses TRBV20-1 with TRBJ2-4, with 11 bases lining up with TRBD2. CDR3 length equals 16 residues. V trimming: 6 bases; J trimming: 3 bases; junction bases outside the gene matches: 10. CDR1 is DFQATT, CDR2 SNEGSKA, per germline (reference sequence).

At least ten counts were recorded for this clonotype. One base away lies a much larger clone, so this may be a sequencing read error. The chain links TRBV20-1 to TRBJ2-4; 8 bases map to TRBD2. This CDR3 region has 17 residues. Germline CDR1 and CDR2: DFQATT and SNEGSKA (reference sequence). The CDR3 nucleotides are TGCTGTGCTAGAGATCGGCTAGCGGGCCTAGCCAAAAACATTCAGTACTTC. It yields the protein CCARDRLAGLAKNIQYF.

This clonotype was detected ten times or more. The V and J genes are TRBV28 and TRBJ1-1; D perhaps matches TRBD1 (6 bases). The ends were cut back, 6 bases at V and 1 base at J, with 12 bases in the middle. CDR3 length: 14 amino acids. Germline CDR1 and CDR2: MDHEN and SYDVKM. This chain's CDR3 is CASRPGQKNTEAFF. The DNA for the CDR3 is TGTGCCAGCAGGCCCGGACAGAAGAACACTGAAGCTTTCTTT.

Ten or more counts support this clonotype. The chain carries TRBV27 and TRBJ2-1, with 9 nucleotides matching TRBD2. J lost 4 bases, V lost 6 bases, and 13 bases had no gene match. This CDR3 comprises 17 residues. Germline loops: CDR1 MNHEY, CDR2 SMNVEV (reference sequence). CDR3 amino acids: CASRRRMTSGEYNEQFF. The CDR3 DNA sequence: TGTGCCAGCAGGCGACGAATGACTAGCGGAGAATACAATGAGCAGTTCTTC.

The chain is built from TRBV6-1 and TRBJ2-1, with D perhaps matching TRBD1 (5 bases). Germline-derived CDR1 and CDR2 are MNHNS and SASEGT. The ends were cut back, 4 bases at V and 3 bases at J, with 7 bases in the middle. This CDR3 has 13 amino acids. The CDR3 bases are TGTGCCAGCAGTGTGGACATCTACAATGAGCAGTTCTTC. This gives the protein CASSVDIYNEQFF.

This clonotype was seen repeatedly, ten times or more. The genes are TRBV7-3 and TRBJ2-7; no reliable D call. This CDR3 comprises 16 residues. The V gene lost 5 bases and the J gene lost 2 bases, with 19 bases spanning the gap. CDR1 is SGHTA and CDR2 is FQGTGA in the germline V gene. CDR3 coding DNA: TGTGCCAGCAGCCCACTACTCCGGGTCCCACCCTACGAGCAGTACTTC. Protein sequence: CASSPLLRVPPYEQYF.

This chain links TRBV7-9 with TRBJ2-1; 11 bases map to TRBD2. This CDR3 region has 16 residues. Germline V CDR1 and CDR2: SEHNR, FQNEAQ (reference sequence). With V trimmed by 4 bases and J by 5 bases, 7 bases remained unmatched. In DNA form, the CDR3 reads TGTGCCAGCAGCTGGGAAACTAGCGGGGGACACAATGAGCAGTTCTTC. This codes for CASSWETSGGHNEQFF. Complete variable domain (other parts from reference TRBV7-9 and TRBJ2-1): DTGVSQNPRHKITKRGQNVTFRCDPISEHNRLYWYRQTLGQGPEFLTYFQNEAQLEKSRLLSDRFSAERPKGSFSTLEIQRTEQGDSAMYLCASSWETSGGHNEQFFGPGTRLTVL.

This clonotype was counted ten times or more. The chain carries TRBV5-6 and TRBJ2-7; 8 bases line up with TRBD2. Losses at the gene ends were 4 bases for V and 4 bases for J; bases not matched to a gene: 10. CDR1 is SGHDT, CDR2 YYEEEE, per germline. The CDR3 spans 15 residues. The CDR3 DNA reads as TGTGCCAGCAGCCCTACCGGGACTAGTCGGTACGAGCAGTACTTC. Residues: CASSPTGTSRYEQYF.

This clonotype was seen at least ten times. This chain joins TRBV5-6 and TRBJ2-1, with TRBD2 identical over 9 bases. Trimming cost V 4 bases and J 5 bases; bases outside gene matches: 10. Germline values: CDR1 SGHDT, CDR2 YYEEEE. The CDR3 contains 16 residues. CDR3 sequence: CASSPPVLAGDNEQFF. In DNA form, the CDR3 reads TGTGCCAGCAGCCCCCCGGTTTTAGCGGGGGACAATGAGCAGTTCTTC.

Many counts were recorded for this clonotype. This chain connects TRBV7-2 to TRBJ2-7, with D unresolved. CDR1 is SGHTA and CDR2 is FQGNSA in the germline V gene. This CDR3 spans 14 amino acids. Trimming shortened V by 2 bases and J by 5 bases, and 13 bases separated the two germline ends. CDR3 residues: CASSLSPRSNEQYF. The CDR3 DNA is TGTGCCAGCAGCTTAAGTCCGCGATCCAACGAGCAGTACTTC. The variable domain in full, with the rest retrieved from reference TRBV7-2 and TRBJ2-7, is GAGVSQSPSNKVTEKGKDVELRCDPISGHTALYWYRQSLGQGLEFLIYFQGNSAPDKSGLPSDRFSAERTGGSVSTLTIQRTQQEDSAVYLCASSLSPRSNEQYFGPGTRLTVT.

This clonotype was observed many times. This chain links TRBV13 with TRBJ1-3, with D uncertain. V dropped 0 bases and J dropped 0 bases, with 6 bases sitting between them. The germline CDR1 and CDR2 sequences are PRHDT and FYEKMQ (reference sequence). The CDR3 is 15 amino acids. The CDR3 sequence: CASSLGQNSGNTIYF. The CDR3 DNA is TGTGCCAGCAGCTTAGGACAAAACTCTGGAAACACCATATATTTT.

CDR3 region: CASSLAPGEAIYNEQFF. The CDR3 region has the DNA TGTGCCAGCAGCTTAGCCCCCGGGGAGGCCATCTACAATGAGCAGTTCTTC. This chain links TRBV7-2 with TRBJ2-1; the D gene is possibly TRBD2 (6 bases). Trimming took 0 bases from V and 3 from J, leaving 15 bases between them. CDR1 is SGHTA and CDR2 is FQGNSA in the germline V gene. The CDR3 is 17 residues long. The variable domain in full, with the rest retrieved from reference TRBV7-2 and TRBJ2-1, is GAGVSQSPSNKVTEKGKDVELRCDPISGHTALYWYRQSLGQGLEFLIYFQGNSAPDKSGLPSDRFSAERTGGSVSTLTIQRTQQEDSAVYLCASSLAPGEAIYNEQFFGPGTRLTVL.

There are a few counts of this clonotype. The chain is built from TRBV7-9 and TRBJ1-5; D is undetermined. The CDR3 runs to 21 residues. CDR1 and CDR2 from the germline V gene are SEHNR and FQNEAQ (reference sequence). V was cut by 7 bases and J by 1 base, with 32 bases left in between. CDR3 bases: TGTGCCAGCATCAATCGGCGGGAGATACCTTGGGCGAAAGGGAGCAATCAGCCCCAGCATTTT. It codes for CASINRREIPWAKGSNQPQHF.

This clonotype was observed many times. The chain couples TRBV7-2 to TRBJ2-5; TRBD2 agrees at 7 bases. This CDR3 spans 15 amino acids. Germline CDR1 and CDR2: SGHTA and FQGNSA. Germline trimming cut 3 bases from V and 3 bases from J; bases unmatched to any gene: 7. CDR3 in DNA: TGTGCCAGCAGCTTGGACGGGACTAAAAAAGAGACCCAGTACTTC. Protein sequence: CASSLDGTKKETQYF.

The rearrangement uses TRBV5-6 and TRBJ2-3; D uncertain. V was trimmed by 1 base and J by 6 bases, leaving 9 bases between them. Germline V gene lookup returns CDR1 SGHDT and CDR2 YYEEEE. This CDR3 spans 13 amino acids. The CDR3 DNA reads TGTGCCAGCAGCTTGTCGACTTATGATACGCAGTATTTT. Its protein product is CASSLSTYDTQYF.

This clonotype was detected ten times or more. V is TRBV29-1 and J is TRBJ2-5; 11 bases fit TRBD2. Germline CDR1 and CDR2: SQVTM and ANQGSEA. The CDR3 length is 12 residues. V trimming: 4 bases; J trimming: 5 bases; junction bases outside the gene matches: 0. CDR3 loop: CSVGLAGETQYF. As DNA, the CDR3 is TGCAGCGTTGGACTAGCGGGGGAGACCCAGTACTTC.

This clonotype was counted at least ten times. The chain is built from TRBV20-1 and TRBJ2-1; TRBD2 matches 9 bases. CDR1 DFQATT and CDR2 SNEGSKA come from the germline V gene (reference sequence). With V trimmed by 3 bases and J by 1 base, 1 base remained unmatched. There are 14 residues in the CDR3. In nucleotides, the CDR3 is TGCAGTGCTAGGACTAGCGGTTCCTACAATGAGCAGTTCTTC. This sequence encodes CSARTSGSYNEQFF.